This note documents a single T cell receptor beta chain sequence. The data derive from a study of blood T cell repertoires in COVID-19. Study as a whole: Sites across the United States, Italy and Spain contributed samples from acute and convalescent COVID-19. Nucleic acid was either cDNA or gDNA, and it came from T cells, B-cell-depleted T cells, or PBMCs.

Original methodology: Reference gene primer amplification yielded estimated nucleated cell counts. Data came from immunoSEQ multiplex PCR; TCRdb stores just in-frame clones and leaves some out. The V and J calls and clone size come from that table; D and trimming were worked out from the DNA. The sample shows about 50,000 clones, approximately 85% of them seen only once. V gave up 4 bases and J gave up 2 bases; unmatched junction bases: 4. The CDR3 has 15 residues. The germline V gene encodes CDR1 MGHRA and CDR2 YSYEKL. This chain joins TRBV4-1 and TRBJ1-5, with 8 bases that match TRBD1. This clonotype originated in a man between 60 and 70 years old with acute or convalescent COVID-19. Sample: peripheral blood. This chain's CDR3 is CASSPTGGGNQPQHF. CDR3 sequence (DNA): TGCGCCAGCAGCCCCACAGGGGGTGGCAATCAGCCCCAGCATTTT.